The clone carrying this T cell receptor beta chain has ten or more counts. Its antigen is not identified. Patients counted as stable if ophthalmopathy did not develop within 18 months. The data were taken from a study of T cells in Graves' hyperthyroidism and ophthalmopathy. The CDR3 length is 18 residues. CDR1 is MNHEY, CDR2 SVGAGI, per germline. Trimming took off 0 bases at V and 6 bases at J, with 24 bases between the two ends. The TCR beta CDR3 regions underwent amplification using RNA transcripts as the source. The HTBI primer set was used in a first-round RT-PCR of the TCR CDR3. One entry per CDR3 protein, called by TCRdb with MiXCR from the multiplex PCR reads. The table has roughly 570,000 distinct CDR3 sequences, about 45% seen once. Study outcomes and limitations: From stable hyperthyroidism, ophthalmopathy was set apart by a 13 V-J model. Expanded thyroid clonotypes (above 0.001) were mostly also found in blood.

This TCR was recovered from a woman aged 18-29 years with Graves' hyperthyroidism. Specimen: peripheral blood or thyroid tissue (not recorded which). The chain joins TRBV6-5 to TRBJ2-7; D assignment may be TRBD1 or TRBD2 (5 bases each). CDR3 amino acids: CASSYSRRMTDVGREQYF. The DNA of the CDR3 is TGTGCCAGCAGTTACTCACGGAGGATGACAGACGTCGGTCGCGAGCAGTACTTC.